The clone carrying this T cell receptor (beta chain) showed up just a few times. Its antigen is as yet unknown. The data stem from a study of response to subunit inactivated influenza vaccine. Notes on the study in general: Seasonal influenza vaccination, on each occasion, was suggested by the authors to recruit few new T cells.

TCRdb processed the RT-PCR reads anew with MiXCR; each CDR3 protein has one entry. This table has 500,000 or so distinct CDR3 sequences, roughly 11% appearing once. The CDR3 has 12 amino acids. Trimming pared 0 bases from V and 7 bases from J, leaving 6 bases between. Germline V lookup: CDR1 LGHDT, CDR2 YNNKEL (reference sequence). The sequencing here drew on PBMCs from blood, taken 45 days after vaccination. V is TRBV3-1 and J is TRBJ1-2, with TRBD1 as a possible D gene (5 bases). The clonotype originates from a man in his forties or fifties who received an inactivated influenza vaccine. CDR3 residues: CASSQEGGGYTF. The CDR3 DNA sequence: TGTGCCAGCAGCCAAGAGGGGGGTGGCTACACCTTC.